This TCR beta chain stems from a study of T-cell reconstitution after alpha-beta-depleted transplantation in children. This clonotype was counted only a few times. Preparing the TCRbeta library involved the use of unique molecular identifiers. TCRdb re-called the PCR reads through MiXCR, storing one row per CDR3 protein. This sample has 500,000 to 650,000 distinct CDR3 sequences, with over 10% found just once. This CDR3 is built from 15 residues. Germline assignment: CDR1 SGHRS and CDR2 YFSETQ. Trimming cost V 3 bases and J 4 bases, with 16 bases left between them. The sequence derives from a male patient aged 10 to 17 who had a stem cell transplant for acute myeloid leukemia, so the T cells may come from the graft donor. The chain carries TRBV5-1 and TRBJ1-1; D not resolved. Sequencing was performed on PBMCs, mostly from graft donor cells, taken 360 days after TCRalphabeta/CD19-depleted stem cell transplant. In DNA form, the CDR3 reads TGCGCCAGCAGCTGGGGTGCAGAAGTGGGCACTGAAGCTTTCTTT. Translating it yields CASSWGAEVGTEAFF.